The clone carrying this T cell receptor (beta chain) has a handful of counts. This record belongs to a study of human T cells and chemical hapten exposure. Trimming left V 0 bases short and J 0 bases short, with 5 bases between. Germline loops: CDR1 LGHNA, CDR2 YSLEER. This CDR3 has 14 amino acids. Time point specified: patch test 1, 2 weeks after DPC sensitization. Documented treatment: therapeutic diphenylcyclopropenone sensitization with weekly scalp DPC. TCRdb processed the RACE reads anew with MiXCR; each CDR3 protein has one entry. The table records 150,000 to 200,000 distinct CDR3 sequences, roughly 14% of them present only once.

The chain couples TRBV4-3 to TRBJ1-1; D is unclear. This clonotype was sampled from a woman in her twenties or thirties with alopecia areata. Some clones in this sample may be carry-over from other donors' samples. The material sequenced was whole blood, taken in connection with sensitization to the hapten diphenylcyclopropenone (DPC). The chain's CDR3 is CASSQDEMNTEAFF. The CDR3 coding sequence is TGCGCCAGCAGCCAAGATGAGATGAACACTGAAGCTTTCTTT.